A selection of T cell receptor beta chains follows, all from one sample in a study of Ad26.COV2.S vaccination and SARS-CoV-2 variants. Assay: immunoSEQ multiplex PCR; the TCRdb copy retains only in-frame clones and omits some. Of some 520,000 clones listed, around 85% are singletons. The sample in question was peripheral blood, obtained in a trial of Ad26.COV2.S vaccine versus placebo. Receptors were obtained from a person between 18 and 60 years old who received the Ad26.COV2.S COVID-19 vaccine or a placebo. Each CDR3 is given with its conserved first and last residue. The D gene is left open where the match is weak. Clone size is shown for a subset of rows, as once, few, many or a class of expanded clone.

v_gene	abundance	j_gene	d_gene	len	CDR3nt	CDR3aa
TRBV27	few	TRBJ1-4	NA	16	TGTGCCAGCAGTTTATCCTTCAGGGCCCTTAATGAAAAACTGTTTTTT	CASSLSFRALNEKLFF
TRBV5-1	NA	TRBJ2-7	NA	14	TGCGCCAGCAGTTACGGGGGCCAGGGTTGGGAGCAGTACTTC	CASSYGGQGWEQYF
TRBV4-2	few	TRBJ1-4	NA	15	TGTGCCAGCAGCCAAGGGAGGGAACCCAATGAAAAACTGTTTTTT	CASSQGREPNEKLFF
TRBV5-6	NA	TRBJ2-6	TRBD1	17	TGTGCCAGCAGCCAACGACAGGGTAGGTCTGGGGCCAACGTCCTGACTTTC	CASSQRQGRSGANVLTF
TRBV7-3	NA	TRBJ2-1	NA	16	TGTGCCAGCAGCTATAGAGGCCGAGGGATCCACAATGAGCAGTTCTTC	CASSYRGRGIHNEQFF
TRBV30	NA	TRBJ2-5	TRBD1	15	TGTGCCTGGAGTCCCGGGACAGGGGGAGTCGAGACCCAGTACTTC	CAWSPGTGGVETQYF
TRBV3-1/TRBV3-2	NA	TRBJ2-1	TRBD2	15	TGTGCCAGCAGCCTTAGCGGGAGGACATACCATGAGCAGTTCTTC	CASSLSGRTYHEQFF
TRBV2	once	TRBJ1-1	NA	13	TGTGCCAGCAGTGAACGGCCGCGGACTGAAGCTTTCTTT	CASSERPRTEAFF
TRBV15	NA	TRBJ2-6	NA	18	TGTGCCACCAGCAGAGCCGGATCCATATACTCTGGGGCCAACGTCCTGACTTTC	CATSRAGSIYSGANVLTF
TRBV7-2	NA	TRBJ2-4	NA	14	TGTGCCAGCAGCTCCCATGTAGCCAAAAACATTCAGTACTTC	CASSSHVAKNIQYF
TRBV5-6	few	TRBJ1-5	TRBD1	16	TGTGCCAGCAGCTTGGGGACAGGGTCCAGGCCTCAGCCCCAGCATTTT	CASSLGTGSRPQPQHF
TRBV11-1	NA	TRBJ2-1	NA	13	TGTGCCAGCAGCTCCGGAGGATACAATGAGCAGTTCTTC	CASSSGGYNEQFF
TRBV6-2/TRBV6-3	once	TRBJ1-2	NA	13	TGTGCCAGCAGTAACAGGGTGAACTATGGCTACACCTTC	CASSNRVNYGYTF
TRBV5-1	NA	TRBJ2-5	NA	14	TGCGCCAGCAGCCCTGATGGACGGGCGGAGACCCAGTACTTC	CASSPDGRAETQYF
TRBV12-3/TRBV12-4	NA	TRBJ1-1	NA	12	TGTGCCAGCAGCCAGCCAGGGGCAAAAGCTTTCTTT	CASSQPGAKAFF
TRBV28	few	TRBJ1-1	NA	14	TGTGCCAGCAGGGCGCCGGGTCTGAACACTGAAGCTTTCTTT	CASRAPGLNTEAFF
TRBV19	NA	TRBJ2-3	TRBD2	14	TGTGCCAGTAGTATTAGCGGGGGCACAGATACGCAGTATTTT	CASSISGGTDTQYF
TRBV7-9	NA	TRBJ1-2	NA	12	TGTGCCAGCAGCTTAAATGAAAACGGCTACACCTTC	CASSLNENGYTF
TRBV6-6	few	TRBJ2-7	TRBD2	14	TGTGCCAGCAGTCCCGGCAGCGGGAGATCCGAGCAGTACTTC	CASSPGSGRSEQYF
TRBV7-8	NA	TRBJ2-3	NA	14	TGTGCCAGCAGCCAGGGACTCACAGCAGATACGCAGTATTTT	CASSQGLTADTQYF
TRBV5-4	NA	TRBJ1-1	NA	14	TGTGCCAGCAGCTTCATAGGGGATGGTACTGAAGCTTTCTTT	CASSFIGDGTEAFF
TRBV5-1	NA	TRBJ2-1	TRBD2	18	TGCGCCAGCAGCTCTGGACTAGCGGGAGGGCCGAGCCGCGATGAGCAGTTCTTC	CASSSGLAGGPSRDEQFF
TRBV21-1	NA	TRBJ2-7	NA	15	TGTGCCAGCAGCAATTTGACTCAGGGTTCCTACGAGCAGTACTTC	CASSNLTQGSYEQYF